A selection of T cell receptor beta chains follows, all from one sample in a study of blood T cell repertoires in COVID-19. The table came from immunoSEQ multiplex PCR; TCRdb's copy has only in-frame clones and leaves some out. This sample has 95,000 to 150,000 clones, with about 79% found just once. Input material: peripheral blood. The receptors shown here come from a woman between 65 and 79 years old with acute or convalescent COVID-19. CDR3s include the opening cysteine and the closing phenylalanine or tryptophan. Each record gives: V gene, D gene, CDR3 length, J gene, clone size, CDR3 protein, CDR3 DNA. A D gene is named only where the DNA matches it firmly. A row's size may be missing; if present it is once, few, many or a size class.

V: TRBV6-5; D: NA; length: 14; J: TRBJ1-1; size: few; CDR3: CASSHGTLNTEAFF; DNA: TGTGCCAGCAGTCACGGGACACTGAACACTGAAGCTTTCTTT
V: TRBV7-9; D: NA; length: 14; J: TRBJ1-4; size: NA; CDR3: CASSFQEVNEKLFF; DNA: TGTGCCAGCAGCTTCCAGGAGGTTAATGAAAAACTGTTTTTT
V: TRBV4-2; D: NA; length: 17; J: TRBJ1-5; size: NA; CDR3: CASSQGGGGYSNQPQHF; DNA: TGTGCCAGCAGCCAAGGGGGGGGCGGCTATAGCAATCAGCCCCAGCATTTT
V: TRBV4-2; D: NA; length: 15; J: TRBJ1-2; size: NA; CDR3: CASSQDLAGKAGYTF; DNA: TGTGCCAGCAGCCAAGATCTGGCAGGGAAGGCTGGCTACACCTTC
V: TRBV30; D: NA; length: 15; J: TRBJ1-5; size: NA; CDR3: CAWSPQGAGNQPQHF; DNA: TGTGCCTGGAGTCCACAGGGCGCCGGCAATCAGCCCCAGCATTTT
V: TRBV29-1; D: NA; length: 14; J: TRBJ1-3; size: once; CDR3: CSVEGLGGGNTIYF; DNA: TGCAGCGTTGAAGGTCTAGGAGGGGGAAACACCATATATTTT
V: TRBV7-5; D: NA; length: 18; J: TRBJ1-5; size: NA; CDR3: CVRNGGTGEVYSNQPQHF; DNA: TGTGTCAGAAACGGTGGGACAGGGGAAGTTTATAGCAATCAGCCCCAGCATTTT
V: TRBV12-3/TRBV12-4; D: NA; length: 13; J: TRBJ1-1; size: NA; CDR3: CASSSNFGGAAFF; DNA: TGTGCCAGCAGTTCCAACTTTGGCGGGGCGGCTTTCTTT
V: TRBV7-9; D: TRBD1; length: 16; J: TRBJ1-6; size: NA; CDR3: CASSPIGGTDNSPLHF; DNA: TGTGCCAGCAGCCCTATAGGGGGGACAGATAATTCACCCCTCCACTTT
V: TRBV19; D: NA; length: 16; J: TRBJ2-3; size: few; CDR3: CASSLLPGEVQDTQYF; DNA: TGTGCCAGTAGCCTTCTCCCAGGGGAAGTGCAAGATACGCAGTATTTT
V: TRBV12-3/TRBV12-4; D: NA; length: 13; J: TRBJ2-5; size: few; CDR3: CASSLTRWETQYF; DNA: TGTGCCAGCAGTTTGACTAGATGGGAGACCCAGTACTTC
V: TRBV24-1; D: NA; length: 12; J: TRBJ2-7; size: NA; CDR3: CATGGSTYEQYF; DNA: TGTGCCACCGGCGGTTCAACCTACGAGCAGTACTTC
V: TRBV11-3; D: TRBD1; length: 14; J: TRBJ2-7; size: NA; CDR3: CASSLSEGAYEQYF; DNA: TGTGCCAGCAGCTTAAGTGAGGGGGCGTACGAGCAGTACTTC
V: TRBV5-1; D: NA; length: 15; J: TRBJ1-1; size: NA; CDR3: CASSLESGAFTEAFF; DNA: TGCGCCAGCAGCTTGGAGTCAGGGGCGTTCACTGAAGCTTTCTTT
V: TRBV29-1; D: NA; length: 13; J: TRBJ2-3; size: NA; CDR3: CSVEAAPGDTQYF; DNA: TGCAGCGTTGAGGCGGCCCCTGGGGATACGCAGTATTTT
V: TRBV5-1; D: TRBD1; length: 15; J: TRBJ2-2; size: NA; CDR3: CASTTGTGGSGELFF; DNA: TGCGCCAGCACTACCGGGACAGGGGGTAGCGGGGAGCTGTTTTTT
V: TRBV13; D: NA; length: 14; J: TRBJ1-4; size: NA; CDR3: CASSSGNRGEKLFF; DNA: TGTGCCAGCAGCTCGGGGAATCGGGGAGAAAAACTGTTTTTT
V: TRBV19; D: NA; length: 15; J: TRBJ1-1; size: NA; CDR3: CASSAMPGVNTEAFF; DNA: TGTGCCAGTAGTGCGATGCCAGGGGTTAACACTGAAGCTTTCTTT
V: TRBV7-2; D: TRBD1; length: 15; J: TRBJ1-1; size: once; CDR3: CASSLVDRGHTEAFF; DNA: TGTGCCAGCAGCTTAGTCGACAGGGGTCACACTGAAGCTTTCTTT
V: TRBV25-1; D: NA; length: 13; J: TRBJ1-1; size: NA; CDR3: CASTGVGGPEAFF; DNA: TGTGCCAGCACCGGAGTCGGGGGGCCTGAAGCTTTCTTT
V: TRBV6-5; D: NA; length: 12; J: TRBJ2-5; size: NA; CDR3: CASRDSQETQYF; DNA: TGTGCCAGCAGGGACAGCCAAGAGACCCAGTACTTC
V: TRBV3-1/TRBV3-2; D: TRBD1; length: 16; J: TRBJ2-7; size: NA; CDR3: CASSRRDGQGADEQYF; DNA: TGTGCCAGCAGCCGTAGGGACGGACAGGGGGCCGACGAGCAGTACTTC
V: TRBV7-9; D: NA; length: 12; J: TRBJ1-4; size: few; CDR3: CASSWPNEKLFF; DNA: TGTGCCAGCAGCTGGCCCAATGAAAAACTGTTTTTT
V: TRBV2; D: NA; length: 17; J: TRBJ2-1; size: NA; CDR3: CASRDITGLRSYNEQFF; DNA: TGTGCCAGCAGGGATATTACGGGACTCCGCTCCTACAATGAGCAGTTCTTC
V: TRBV14; D: NA; length: 17; J: TRBJ2-4; size: NA; CDR3: CASSPLPVFGAKNIQYF; DNA: TGTGCCAGCAGCCCTTTACCGGTCTTTGGAGCCAAAAACATTCAGTACTTC
V: TRBV5-1; D: TRBD1; length: 16; J: TRBJ2-1; size: NA; CDR3: CASSLAGTGSYNEQFF; DNA: TGCGCCAGCAGCTTGGCAGGGACAGGGAGTTACAATGAGCAGTTCTTC